The 29 T cell receptor beta chains listed next were all sequenced from one sample in a study of CXCR3-negative and CXCR3-positive naive CD8 T cells (dated by TCRdb to between 2019 and 2020). This sample was sequenced with a NextSeq 550. The Human TCR Profiling Kit (MiLaboratory) was used to prepare UMI-labeled 5' RACE TRB cDNA libraries. With the reads reprocessed by TCRdb, a single entry stands for each CDR3 protein sequence and no DNA is reported. The sample's own table lists roughly 48,000 distinct CDR3 sequences. Of the sample, 15% falls within the top ten clones. Sequencing was performed on memory CD8+ T cells from blood. The meaning of the sample's cell subset or site label: conventional CD8+ memory T cells (TMEM), sorted as controls. The receptors come from a human donor in good health. Some clones in this sample may be carry-over from other donors' samples.

V usage is TRBV12-3 or TRBV12-4 and J usage is TRBJ2-2; TCRdb lists TRBD1, though no DNA is available to test this call. The CDR3 totals 13 residues. The CDR3 protein is CAVRAGNTGELFF.

CDR3 sequence: CSVEPSDSKSRTDTQYF. This sequence joins TRBV29-1 and TRBJ2-3. Per germline, CDR1 SQVTM and CDR2 ANQGSEA. The length of the CDR3 is 17 residues.

The rearrangement joins TRBV6-1 to TRBJ2-7; without DNA, the TCRdb call of TRBD2 cannot be checked. Germline V lookup: CDR1 MNHNS, CDR2 SASEGT. The CDR3 is 15 residues long. Here the CDR3 reads CASSEPLAGGYEQYF.

This chain links TRBV12-3 or TRBV12-4 with TRBJ2-2; lacking DNA, the TRBD1 call made by TCRdb goes unchecked. The CDR3 is made up of 15 amino acids. CDR3 protein: CASSQDRGGTGELFF.

The V gene is TRBV12-3 or TRBV12-4, the J gene TRBJ1-3. The CDR3 consists of 13 residues. CDR3 sequence: CASSLGSVADGNF.

The chain couples TRBV7-9 to TRBJ1-5. Germline CDR1 is SEHNR and CDR2 is FQNEAQ (reference sequence). The CDR3 consists of 14 residues. The chain's CDR3 is CASSHGGSNQPQHF.

The gene calls are TRBV29-1 and TRBJ1-2; as DNA is missing, the TRBD1 call by TCRdb cannot be tested. Germline-derived CDR1 and CDR2 are SQVTM and ANQGSEA. The CDR3 sequence is 16 residues long. CDR3 loop: CSVSYNHPGEVYGYTF.

The chain carries TRBV4-3 and TRBJ2-1; TCRdb picks TRBD2, but there is no DNA to check that call. Germline V gene sequence: CDR1 LGHNA, CDR2 YSLEER. There are 17 residues in the CDR3. The CDR3 region is CASSQDWTSGVDNEQFF.

The chain uses TRBV20-1 and TRBJ2-1. This CDR3 spans 11 amino acids. CDR1 DFQATT and CDR2 SNEGSKA come from the germline V gene (reference sequence). CDR3 region: CSAPSYNEQFF.

The chain links TRBV29-1 to TRBJ2-1; the TRBD2 assignment by TCRdb is unverifiable without DNA. The CDR3 runs to 13 residues. CDR1 is SQVTM, CDR2 ANQGSEA, per germline. The CDR3 reads CSVDGGRYNEQFF.

The V gene is TRBV14, the J gene TRBJ2-3. The germline V gene encodes CDR1 SGHDN and CDR2 FVKESK. CDR3 length: 15 amino acids. The CDR3: CASSQVEPGTDTQYF. Full variable domain (rest looked up from reference TRBV14 and TRBJ2-3): EAGVTQFPSHSVIEKGQTVTLRCDPISGHDNLYWYRRVMGKEIKFLLHFVKESKQDESGMPNNRFLAERTGGTYSTLKVQPAELEDSGVYFCASSQVEPGTDTQYFGPGTRLTVL.

The V call is TRBV29-1, the J call TRBJ2-7. Germline loops: CDR1 SQVTM, CDR2 ANQGSEA. The CDR3 covers 13 residues. The chain's CDR3 is CSVDSAESYEQYF.

The chain couples TRBV15 to TRBJ2-7; the TRBD1 assignment by TCRdb is unverifiable without DNA. Germline V lookup: CDR1 LNHNV, CDR2 YYDKDF (reference sequence). This CDR3 is 14 amino acids long. CDR3 residues: CATGSEGVGYEQYF.

The chain joins TRBV5-1 to TRBJ2-7; TCRdb outputs TRBD2, but without DNA this stays unchecked. The CDR3 is 14 residues long. Looked up from germline, CDR1 is SGHRS and CDR2 is YFSETQ. The CDR3: CASSLGREDYEQYF.

J is TRBJ1-2 and V is TRBV4-3; with no DNA, the TCRdb D assignment of TRBD1 cannot be verified. This CDR3 contains 14 residues. Looked up from germline, CDR1 is LGHNA and CDR2 is YSLEER. CDR3 amino acids: CASSQERGSGGYTF.

The V and J genes are TRBV7-8 and TRBJ2-1; TCRdb's D call of TRBD2 is untestable without DNA. In germline, CDR1 is SGHVS, CDR2 FQNEAQ. The CDR3 contains 16 residues. CDR3 protein: CASSPRTSVDDNEQFF.

This chain links TRBV6-2 or TRBV6-3 with TRBJ1-5; without DNA, the TCRdb call of TRBD1 cannot be checked. The CDR3 runs 14 residues. The V gene's germline CDR1 is MNHEY and CDR2 SVGEGT. Here the CDR3 reads CASSYRGNNQPQHF.

The V and J genes are TRBV9 and TRBJ2-5. The germline gives CDR1 SGDLS, CDR2 YYNGEE. This CDR3 spans 14 amino acids. The CDR3 region is CASSVGMGQETQYF.

The chain links TRBV6-4 to TRBJ1-2; TCRdb names TRBD1, which stays unverified in the absence of DNA. Germline V gene data show CDR1 as MRHNA and CDR2 as SNTAGT. The CDR3 is 14 residues long. CDR3 loop: CARGEGDSDYGYTF.

The rearrangement links TRBV20-1 to TRBJ2-7. The germline V gene has CDR1 DFQATT and CDR2 SNEGSKA (reference sequence). The CDR3 extends over 11 amino acids. This chain's CDR3 is CSATAPYEQYF.

V usage is TRBV5-1 and J usage is TRBJ2-1; the TCRdb call, TRBD2, lacks DNA for checking. The CDR3 has 14 residues. Germline-derived CDR1 and CDR2 are SGHRS and YFSETQ. CDR3 amino acids: CASSDWDYQDEQFF.

The chain uses TRBV29-1 and TRBJ1-1; checking the TCRdb D call of TRBD1 is not possible without DNA. The CDR3 runs to 16 residues. The germline CDR1 and CDR2 sequences are SQVTM and ANQGSEA. The CDR3 is CSVLQTEDRGLGEAFF. The variable domain in full, with the rest retrieved from reference TRBV29-1 and TRBJ1-1, is SAVISQKPSRDICQRGTSLTIQCQVDSQVTMMFWYRQQPGQSLTLIATANQGSEATYESGFVIDKFPISRPNLTFSTLTVSNMSPEDSSIYLCSVLQTEDRGLGEAFFGQGTRLTVV.

This sequence joins TRBV6-6 and TRBJ2-6. Germline loops: CDR1 MNHNY, CDR2 SVGAGI (reference sequence). This CDR3 has 17 residues. Here the CDR3 reads CASSYIEAHSGANVLTF.

CDR3 in amino acids: CATSSSGTGFSPLHF. The chain is built from TRBV15 and TRBJ1-6. The germline gives CDR1 LNHNV, CDR2 YYDKDF (reference sequence). There are 15 residues in the CDR3.

The chain combines TRBV19 with TRBJ2-1; lacking DNA, the TRBD2 call made by TCRdb goes unchecked. The CDR3 loop spans 14 amino acids. Germline loops: CDR1 LNHDA, CDR2 SQIVND (reference sequence). The CDR3 loop reads CASSLGLAGNEQFF.

The V and J genes are TRBV20-1 and TRBJ2-1; TCRdb reports TRBD2, a call that lacks DNA to check it against. Germline CDR1 and CDR2: DFQATT and SNEGSKA (reference sequence). The length of the CDR3 is 15 residues. CDR3 protein: CSARGTSGSFNEQFF.

The chain combines TRBV28 with TRBJ2-7. From germline, CDR1 is MDHEN and CDR2 SYDVKM. This CDR3 region has 15 residues. This CDR3 reads CASSSHFTASDEQYF.

V and J are TRBV28 and TRBJ1-2; TCRdb proposes TRBD1, but this gene call is untestable without DNA. Looked up from germline, CDR1 is MDHEN and CDR2 is SYDVKM. This CDR3 has 13 amino acids. This chain's CDR3 is CASRKGGGSGYTF.

The CDR3 spells CASSLAGTLARDTQYF. The chain carries TRBV7-9 and TRBJ2-3; TCRdb's D call, TRBD1, is unchecked because there is no DNA. In germline, CDR1 is SEHNR, CDR2 FQNEAQ (reference sequence). CDR3 size: 16 residues.